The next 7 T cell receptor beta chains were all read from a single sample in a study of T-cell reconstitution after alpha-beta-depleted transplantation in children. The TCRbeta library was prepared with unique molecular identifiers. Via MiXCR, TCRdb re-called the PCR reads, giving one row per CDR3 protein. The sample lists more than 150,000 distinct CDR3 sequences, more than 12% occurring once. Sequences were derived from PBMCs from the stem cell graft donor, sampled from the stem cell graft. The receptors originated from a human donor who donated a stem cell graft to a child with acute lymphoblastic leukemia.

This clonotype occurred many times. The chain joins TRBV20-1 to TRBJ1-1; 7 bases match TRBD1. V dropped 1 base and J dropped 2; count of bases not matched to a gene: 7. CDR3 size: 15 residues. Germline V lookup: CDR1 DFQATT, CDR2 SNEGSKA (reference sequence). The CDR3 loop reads CSARGGDRANTEAFF. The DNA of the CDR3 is TGCAGTGCTAGAGGAGGAGACAGGGCTAACACTGAAGCTTTCTTT.

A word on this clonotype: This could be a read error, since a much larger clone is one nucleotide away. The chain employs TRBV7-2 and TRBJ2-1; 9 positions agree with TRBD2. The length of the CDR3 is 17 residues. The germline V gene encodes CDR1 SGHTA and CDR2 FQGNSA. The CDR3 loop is CATSLNSGRLSYNEQFF. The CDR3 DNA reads TGTGCCACCAGCTTAAACAGCGGGAGGCTATCCTACAATGAGCAGTTCTTC.

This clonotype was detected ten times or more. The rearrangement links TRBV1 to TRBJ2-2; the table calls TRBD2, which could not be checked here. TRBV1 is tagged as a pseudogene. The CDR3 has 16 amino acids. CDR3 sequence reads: CTSSHGLDGRAGELFF. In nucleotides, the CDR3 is TGCACCAGCAGCCATGGACTAGACGGTCGGGCCGGGGAGCTGTTTTTT.

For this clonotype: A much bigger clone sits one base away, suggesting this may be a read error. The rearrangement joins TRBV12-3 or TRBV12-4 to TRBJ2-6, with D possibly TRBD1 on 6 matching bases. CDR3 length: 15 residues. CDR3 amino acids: CASNLQGSGANILTF. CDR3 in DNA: TGTGCCAGCAACCTACAGGGCTCTGGGGCCAACATCCTGACTTTC.

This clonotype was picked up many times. CDR3: CASSSYWLGEGLVTTDTQYF. The CDR3 DNA reads TGTGCCAGCAGTTCCTATTGGCTCGGGGAGGGACTGGTCACCACAGATACGCAGTATTTT. The rearrangement links TRBV28 to TRBJ2-3, with 7 bases matching TRBD2. The V segment lost 4 bases and the J segment 2 bases; nucleotides outside the gene matches: 21. From germline, CDR1 is MDHEN and CDR2 SYDVKM. This CDR3 has 20 amino acids.

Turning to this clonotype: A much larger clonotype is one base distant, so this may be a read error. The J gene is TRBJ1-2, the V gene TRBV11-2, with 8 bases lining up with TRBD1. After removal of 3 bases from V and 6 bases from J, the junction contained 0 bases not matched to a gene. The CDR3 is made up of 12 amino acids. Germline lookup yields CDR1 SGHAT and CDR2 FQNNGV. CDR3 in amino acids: CASSLTGDGYTF. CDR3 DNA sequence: TGTGCCAGCAGCTTGACAGGGGATGGCTACACCTTC.

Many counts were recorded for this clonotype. Here the CDR3 reads CASSSPFLTSGFGYEQYF. CDR3 DNA: TGTGCCAGCAGTTCCCCATTCTTGACTAGCGGGTTTGGTTACGAGCAGTACTTC. The V and J genes are TRBV6-5 and TRBJ2-7; 10 bases line up with TRBD2. Germline loops: CDR1 MNHEY, CDR2 SVGAGI. J lost 4 bases, V lost 4 bases, and 16 bases had no gene match. This CDR3 has 18 amino acids.